Listed below are T cell receptor beta chains from one sample, sequenced in a study of cytomegalovirus exposure and HLA in healthy donors. Data came from immunoSEQ multiplex PCR; TCRdb stores just in-frame clones and leaves some out. Of 100,000 or so clones listed, around 70% are singletons. The specimen was PBMCs. The origin of the receptors is a middle-aged man in good health and CMV-seronegative. Both conserved end residues are part of each CDR3. D genes are given only for firm matches. Some rows mark clone size as missing; the rest say once, few, many or name a class of expanded clone.

size: -; D: -; V: TRBV15; J: TRBJ2-7; CDR3: CATSREQEQYF; DNA: TGTGCCACCAGCAGAGAACAAGAGCAGTACTTC
size: -; D: -; V: TRBV4-3; J: TRBJ2-5; CDR3: CASSQASFEETQYF; DNA: TGCGCCAGCAGCCAAGCGAGTTTTGAAGAGACCCAGTACTTC
size: -; D: TRBD2; V: TRBV15; J: TRBJ2-3; CDR3: CATSISTSGSSTDTQYF; DNA: TGTGCCACCAGCATATCCACTAGCGGGAGTAGTACAGATACGCAGTATTTT
size: -; D: -; V: TRBV25-1; J: TRBJ2-4; CDR3: CASSARGFKNIQYF; DNA: TGTGCCAGCAGTGCTAGGGGGTTCAAAAACATTCAGTACTTC
size: -; D: TRBD1; V: TRBV5-1; J: TRBJ1-4; CDR3: CASSAWGTDLTTNEKLFF; DNA: TGCGCCAGCAGCGCCTGGGGGACAGATCTTACAACTAATGAAAAACTGTTTTTT
size: -; D: -; V: TRBV28; J: TRBJ2-7; CDR3: CASSLLGRESIYEQYF; DNA: TGTGCCAGCAGTTTATTGGGCAGGGAAAGTATCTACGAGCAGTACTTC
size: -; D: -; V: TRBV6-6; J: TRBJ2-2; CDR3: CASSYRQGDTGELFF; DNA: TGTGCCAGCAGTTACAGGCAGGGCGACACCGGGGAGCTGTTTTTT
size: -; D: TRBD2; V: TRBV7-6; J: TRBJ2-1; CDR3: CASSRPASGGRNEQFF; DNA: TGTGCCAGCAGCCGCCCCGCTTCGGGGGGGCGAAATGAGCAGTTCTTC
size: -; D: TRBD2; V: TRBV28; J: TRBJ2-5; CDR3: CASSFGTSGSSGTQYF; DNA: TGTGCCAGCAGCTTCGGGACTAGCGGGAGCTCGGGGACCCAGTACTTC
size: -; D: TRBD1; V: TRBV5-4; J: TRBJ2-7; CDR3: CASSLTGVPSEHYF; DNA: TGTGCCAGCAGCTTGACAGGGGTACCGAGTGAGCATTACTTC
size: -; D: TRBD2; V: TRBV7-2; J: TRBJ2-5; CDR3: CASSLPYRAAGQETQYF; DNA: TGTGCCAGCAGCCTCCCATACCGAGCAGCGGGACAAGAGACCCAGTACTTC
size: few; D: TRBD2; V: TRBV29-1; J: TRBJ2-7; CDR3: CSVDDLGKREGYEQYF; DNA: TGCAGCGTTGACGACCTCGGAAAGCGGGAGGGCTACGAGCAGTACTTC
size: -; D: -; V: TRBV11-1; J: TRBJ2-5; CDR3: CASSLDGGQETQYF; DNA: TGTGCCAGCAGCTTAGACGGGGGCCAAGAGACCCAGTACTTC
size: few; D: TRBD2; V: TRBV14; J: TRBJ2-1; CDR3: CASSQDVGGRPTNEQFF; DNA: TGTGCCAGCAGCCAAGATGTCGGCGGGAGGCCTACCAATGAGCAGTTCTTC
size: -; D: TRBD1; V: TRBV7-3; J: TRBJ1-4; CDR3: CASSSGQGEKLFF; DNA: TGTGCCAGCAGCTCGGGACAGGGGGAAAAACTGTTTTTT
size: once; D: TRBD2; V: TRBV6-5; J: TRBJ2-7; CDR3: CASSQGLATEQYF; DNA: TGTGCCAGCAGTCAGGGACTAGCCACCGAGCAGTACTTC
size: few; D: TRBD2; V: TRBV7-2; J: TRBJ2-3; CDR3: CASSSGLATDTQYF; DNA: TGTGCCAGCAGCTCAGGACTAGCCACAGATACGCAGTATTTT
size: -; D: TRBD1; V: TRBV19; J: TRBJ1-2; CDR3: CASSMGQGGYYGYTF; DNA: TGTGCCAGTAGTATGGGTCAGGGGGGCTACTATGGCTACACCTTC
size: -; D: -; V: TRBV6-1; J: TRBJ1-1; CDR3: CASSLQGWGTEAFF; DNA: TGTGCCAGCAGTCTACAGGGTTGGGGCACTGAAGCTTTCTTT
size: -; D: -; V: TRBV28; J: TRBJ2-7; CDR3: CASSAVGGPYEQYF; DNA: TGTGCCAGCAGCGCCGTAGGGGGTCCATACGAGCAGTACTTC
size: -; D: TRBD1; V: TRBV2; J: TRBJ2-2; CDR3: CASSRTGLNTGELFF; DNA: TGTGCCAGCAGTAGGACAGGTTTGAACACCGGGGAGCTGTTTTTT
size: -; D: -; V: TRBV27; J: TRBJ2-7; CDR3: CASSQAQGNYEQYF; DNA: TGTGCCAGCAGTCAAGCGCAGGGAAACTACGAGCAGTACTTC
size: -; D: TRBD2; V: TRBV10-2; J: TRBJ2-5; CDR3: CASSPPGSGIETQYF; DNA: TGCGCCAGCAGTCCTCCGGGTAGCGGGATCGAGACCCAGTACTTC
size: -; D: TRBD2; V: TRBV7-9; J: TRBJ2-5; CDR3: CASSSRLAGETQYF; DNA: TGTGCCAGCAGCTCAAGACTAGCGGGAGAGACCCAGTACTTC
size: -; D: TRBD1; V: TRBV7-9; J: TRBJ2-7; CDR3: CASSLTGGYEQYF; DNA: TGTGCCAGCAGCTTAACAGGGGGCTACGAGCAGTACTTC
size: few; D: -; V: TRBV9; J: TRBJ1-2; CDR3: CASSVMQGLNGYTF; DNA: TGTGCCAGCAGCGTAATGCAGGGATTGAATGGCTACACCTTC
size: -; D: -; V: TRBV19; J: TRBJ1-3; CDR3: CASSLRTAGNTIYF; DNA: TGTGCCAGTAGTCTTCGGACAGCTGGAAACACCATATATTTT
size: -; D: -; V: TRBV15; J: TRBJ2-1; CDR3: CATSRDRGGHSPYNEQFF; DNA: TGTGCCACCAGCAGAGATAGGGGGGGCCACTCCCCCTACAATGAGCAGTTCTTC
size: once; D: TRBD1; V: TRBV29-1; J: TRBJ2-5; CDR3: CSVERTGLQTQYF; DNA: TGCAGCGTTGAAAGGACAGGGTTACAGACCCAGTACTTC
size: -; D: TRBD1; V: TRBV6-1; J: TRBJ2-7; CDR3: CASTRQGISYEQYF; DNA: TGTGCCAGCACTAGACAGGGGATCTCCTACGAGCAGTACTTC
size: few; D: TRBD1; V: TRBV6-5; J: TRBJ1-1; CDR3: CASWTGNTEAFF; DNA: TGTGCCAGCTGGACAGGGAACACTGAAGCTTTCTTT
size: few; D: -; V: TRBV30; J: TRBJ2-7; CDR3: CAWRPLQSSYEQYF; DNA: TGTGCCTGGAGGCCCTTACAGAGCTCCTACGAGCAGTACTTC
size: -; D: -; V: TRBV9; J: TRBJ2-3; CDR3: CASKPGEITDTQYF; DNA: TGTGCCAGTAAGCCGGGGGAGATCACAGATACGCAGTATTTT
size: -; D: -; V: TRBV20-1; J: TRBJ1-1; CDR3: CSARGGTEAFF; DNA: TGCAGTGCCCGCGGAGGAACTGAAGCTTTCTTT
size: -; D: TRBD1; V: TRBV6-5; J: TRBJ1-6; CDR3: CASSGWTGSSPLHF; DNA: TGTGCCAGCAGTGGCTGGACAGGGAGTTCACCCCTCCACTTT
size: few; D: -; V: TRBV6-1; J: TRBJ2-7; CDR3: CASNRVYEQYF; DNA: TGTGCCAGCAACAGGGTCTACGAGCAGTACTTC
size: -; D: -; V: TRBV28; J: TRBJ1-4; CDR3: CASTLIATNEKLFF; DNA: TGTGCCAGCACCCTAATTGCAACTAATGAAAAACTGTTTTTT
size: -; D: -; V: TRBV10-1; J: TRBJ2-2; CDR3: CASSLTSTGELFF; DNA: TGCGCCAGCAGTCTTACTAGCACCGGGGAGCTGTTTTTT